This passage covers 27 T cell receptor beta chains from one sample sequenced in a study of PD-L1 blockade in urothelial cancer. TCRdb's table, derived via immunoSEQ multiplex PCR, lists solely in-frame clones and lacks some. The sample contains tens of thousands of clones, roughly 75% of which appear only once. Time point noted: pretreatment peripheral blood. Material: PBMCs, obtained around atezolizumab (anti-PD-L1) treatment. All receptors derive from a man aged 65 to 79 with urothelial cancer.

Turning to this clone: At one end the junction does not follow the germline gene, possibly because of a read error. This rearrangement joins TRBV7-8 to TRBJ2-5; 9 bases are shared with TRBD2. Germline V gives CDR1 SGHVS, CDR2 FQNEAQ. There are 20 residues in the CDR3. DNA of the CDR3: TGTGCCAGCAGCTTTCGCGCCTCTAGCACGGGGCGGGAGGGCCAACAGACCCAGTACTTC. Its translation: CASSFRASSTGREGQQTQYF.

The chain couples TRBV18 to TRBJ1-2; 9 bases agree with TRBD1. V was pared by 5 bases and J by 2 bases, with 6 bases of the junction left unmatched. CDR1 is KGHSH, CDR2 LQKENI, per germline. The CDR3 is 15 amino acids. The CDR3 DNA follows: TGTGCCAGCTCATCCCAGGACAGGGGAAACTATGGCTACACCTTC. Translating it yields CASSSQDRGNYGYTF.

The chain recombines TRBV7-2 with TRBJ2-7; 8 nucleotides line up with TRBD1. Trimming at V came to 5 bases and at J to 10 bases, leaving 16 bases not matched to a gene. Germline CDR1 SGHTA, CDR2 FQGNSA. CDR3 length: 15 amino acids. The CDR3 protein is CASSNGQGTVTLQYF. CDR3 nucleotides: TGTGCCAGCAGCAACGGACAGGGAACGGTTACTCTACAGTACTTC. Full variable domain (missing parts from reference TRBV7-2 and TRBJ2-7): GAGVSQSPSNKVTEKGKDVELRCDPISGHTALYWYRQSLGQGLEFLIYFQGNSAPDKSGLPSDRFSAERTGGSVSTLTIQRTQQEDSAVYLCASSNGQGTVTLQYFGPGTRLTVT.

The chain is built from TRBV6-1 and TRBJ1-6; TRBD1 matches 9 bases. The ends lost 6 bases at V and 7 bases at J; junction bases unmatched: 4. From germline, CDR1 is MNHNS and CDR2 SASEGT. The CDR3 contains 14 residues. CDR3: CASSGTGKNSPLHF. The CDR3 DNA is TGTGCCAGCAGCGGGACAGGGAAGAATTCACCCCTCCACTTT.

The chain uses TRBV7-9 and TRBJ2-3, with D perhaps TRBD1 (5 bases). The CDR3 extends over 14 amino acids. CDR1 and CDR2 (germline): SEHNR, FQNEAQ (reference sequence). V was trimmed by 0 bases and J by 2 bases, leaving 6 bases between them. CDR3 sequence: CASSLARDTDTQYF. CDR3 sequence (DNA): TGTGCCAGCAGCTTAGCCAGGGACACAGATACGCAGTATTTT.

The rearrangement uses TRBV5-1 and TRBJ1-5; 12 bases align to TRBD1. V was pared by 4 bases and J by 1 base, with 3 bases of the junction left unmatched. Germline-derived CDR1 and CDR2 are SGHRS and YFSETQ. The CDR3 spans 16 residues. The CDR3 DNA reads as TGCGCCAGCAGCCCGGGACAGGGGGCGAGCAATCAGCCCCAGCATTTT. The encoded protein is CASSPGQGASNQPQHF.

The chain has TRBV6-1 and TRBJ2-1; 9 nucleotides match TRBD1. V dropped 7 bases and J dropped 7; count of bases not matched to a gene: 8. CDR3 length: 14 amino acids. Germline V gene data show CDR1 as MNHNS and CDR2 as SASEGT. The CDR3 here is CASNPGTGWNEQFF. The CDR3 DNA reads TGTGCCAGCAACCCCGGGACAGGGTGGAATGAGCAGTTCTTC.

DNA for the CDR3: TGTGCCAGCAGTGACCTAGCGGGAAGAACCGAGCAGTACTTC. Amino acid sequence: CASSDLAGRTEQYF. The chain combines TRBV2 with TRBJ2-7, with 9 bases aligning to TRBD2. Losses at the gene ends were 3 bases for V and 6 bases for J; bases not matched to a gene: 6. CDR1 and CDR2 (germline): SNHLY, FYNNEI. The CDR3 covers 14 residues.

V usage is TRBV19 and J usage is TRBJ1-2; no clear D gene. The CDR3 is 13 amino acids. The germline V gene has CDR1 LNHDA and CDR2 SQIVND (reference sequence). The V end lost 7 bases, the J end lost 0 bases, and 9 bases lay between the germline ends. CDR3 sequence reads: CASKEGTNYGYTF. The DNA for the CDR3 is TGTGCCAGTAAGGAGGGAACTAACTATGGCTACACCTTC.

V is TRBV18 and J is TRBJ2-1, with 8 bases identical to TRBD2. CDR1 KGHSH and CDR2 LQKENI come from the germline V gene. The CDR3 consists of 16 residues. V was clipped by 3 bases and J by 6 bases; unmatched bases: 10. CDR3 nucleotides: TGTGCCAGCTCACCTCGTAGCGGGGTCTTGTTCAATGAGCAGTTCTTC. This translates into CASSPRSGVLFNEQFF.

This chain links TRBV7-2 with TRBJ2-3; no clear D. CDR3 length: 13 residues. V shed 3 bases and J shed 6 bases, with 10 bases lying between them. Germline V gene sequence: CDR1 SGHTA, CDR2 FQGNSA. CDR3 in amino acids: CASSLTTSDTQYF. In DNA form, the CDR3 reads TGTGCCAGCAGCTTGACAACTTCGGATACGCAGTATTTT. Filled out from reference TRBV7-2 and TRBJ2-3, the complete variable domain reads GAGVSQSPSNKVTEKGKDVELRCDPISGHTALYWYRQSLGQGLEFLIYFQGNSAPDKSGLPSDRFSAERTGGSVSTLTIQRTQQEDSAVYLCASSLTTSDTQYFGPGTRLTVL.

The CDR3 region is CASGVGDRGRYEQFF. CDR3 coding DNA: TGTGCCAGCGGGGTGGGGGACAGGGGTCGGTATGAGCAGTTCTTC. The rearrangement joins TRBV6-1 to TRBJ2-1; 10 bases line up with TRBD1. The CDR3 runs 15 residues. Unmatched junction bases numbered 12, after V lost 8 bases and J lost 8 bases. CDR1 MNHNS and CDR2 SASEGT come from the germline V gene.

This rearrangement joins TRBV28 to TRBJ2-7; 10 positions agree with TRBD2. The germline CDR1 and CDR2 sequences are MDHEN and SYDVKM. Trimming cost V 8 bases and J 4 bases; bases outside gene matches: 11. The CDR3 spans 15 residues. The CDR3 DNA follows: TGTGCCAGCTCGACCCAGGGACTAGCGATTTACGAGCAGTACTTC. It translates to CASSTQGLAIYEQYF.

This clone appeared a single time. V is TRBV6-1 and J is TRBJ1-5, with a weak D call TRBD1 (5 bases). This CDR3 has 14 amino acids. CDR1 MNHNS and CDR2 SASEGT come from the germline V gene. Trimming pared 7 bases from V and 1 base from J, leaving 11 bases between. The CDR3 coding sequence is TGTGCCAGCACTTGGGGCGGAAGCAATCAGCCCCAGCATTTT. Protein: CASTWGGSNQPQHF.

This chain links TRBV6-1 with TRBJ1-5; TRBD1 is a possible D gene (5 bases). Germline V gene lookup returns CDR1 MNHNS and CDR2 SASEGT. This CDR3 spans 14 amino acids. Trimming removed 10 bases from V and 6 bases from J, with 19 bases in between. Here the CDR3 DNA reads TGTGCCACTTCAGGGATAAGTGTAAGTCAGCCCCAGCATTTT. Amino acids: CATSGISVSQPQHF.

The chain links TRBV7-8 to TRBJ2-7, with 9 bases fitting TRBD1. The CDR3 runs to 15 residues. Per germline, CDR1 SGHVS and CDR2 FQNEAQ. Trimming cost V 1 base and J 3 bases; bases outside gene matches: 4. CDR3 sequence reads: CASSLGGQGFYEQYF. The CDR3 DNA reads as TGTGCCAGCAGCTTAGGGGGACAGGGTTTCTACGAGCAGTACTTC.

The chain combines TRBV4-3 with TRBJ1-2, with 9 bases aligning to TRBD1. The CDR3 is 15 amino acids. The germline V gene has CDR1 LGHNA and CDR2 YSLEER. J was trimmed by 2 bases and V by 0 bases; bases with no gene match: 1. CDR3 bases: TGCGCCAGCAGCCAAGAGGACAGGGGAAACTATGGCTACACCTTC. Amino acid sequence: CASSQEDRGNYGYTF.

The J gene is TRBJ2-3, the V gene TRBV7-2; D is unresolved. Trimming shortened V by 5 bases and J by 4 bases, and 16 bases separated the two germline ends. There are 15 residues in the CDR3. Germline CDR1 reads SGHTA; CDR2 reads FQGNSA. The CDR3: CASSATRKRADTQYF. The CDR3 DNA follows: TGTGCCAGCAGCGCCACGAGGAAACGCGCAGATACGCAGTATTTT.

This clone showed up just a few times. This chain links TRBV6-5 with TRBJ2-7, with 12 bases matching TRBD1. This CDR3 region has 15 residues. Germline CDR1 is MNHEY and CDR2 is SVGAGI. After removal of 5 bases from V and 7 bases from J, the junction contained 9 bases not matched to a gene. The CDR3 nucleotides are TGTGCCAGCAGTAAATGGGGACAGGGGGCTGGAGAGCAGTACTTC. The encoded protein is CASSKWGQGAGEQYF.

The J gene is TRBJ1-2, the V gene TRBV10-3, with a weak D call TRBD1 (5 bases). Per the germline V gene, CDR1 is ENHRY and CDR2 is SYGVKD. CDR3 length: 12 residues. V was trimmed by 3 bases and J by 7 bases, leaving 9 bases between them. The chain's CDR3 is CAISDSGFGYTF. The CDR3, as DNA: TGTGCCATCAGTGATTCAGGGTTTGGCTACACCTTC.

The chain links TRBV7-2 to TRBJ1-5, with TRBD1 matching over 12 bases. The CDR3 contains 14 residues. Looked up from germline, CDR1 is SGHTA and CDR2 is FQGNSA. V was clipped by 8 bases and J by 1 base; unmatched bases: 0. CDR3 residues: CASGTGGSNQPQHF. In DNA, the CDR3 is TGTGCCAGCGGGACAGGGGGCAGCAATCAGCCCCAGCATTTT.

CDR3 loop: CASSSTGDIQYF. CDR3 in DNA: TGTGCCAGCAGCTCAACAGGAGACATTCAGTACTTC. J is TRBJ2-4 and V is TRBV7-2; tentative D call: TRBD1 (5 bases). V dropped 4 bases and J dropped 8 bases, with 9 bases sitting between them. CDR1 is SGHTA and CDR2 is FQGNSA in the germline V gene. The CDR3 runs 12 residues.

This chain uses TRBV10-3 with TRBJ1-4; 9 positions agree with TRBD1. V dropped 6 bases and J dropped 8; count of bases not matched to a gene: 4. The CDR3 sequence is 13 residues long. Germline V gene sequence: CDR1 ENHRY, CDR2 SYGVKD. DNA for the CDR3: TGTGCCATCAGCCCTGGACAGGGGGAAAAACTGTTTTTT. Encoded protein: CAISPGQGEKLFF.

This chain links TRBV19 with TRBJ2-1; the match to TRBD2 covers 11 bases. With V trimmed by 4 bases and J by 6 bases, 5 bases remained unmatched. Germline V gene data show CDR1 as LNHDA and CDR2 as SQIVND (reference sequence). CDR3 length: 15 residues. This chain's CDR3 is CASSTSSGRFNEQFF. CDR3 nucleotides: TGTGCCAGTAGTACCTCTAGCGGGAGGTTCAATGAGCAGTTCTTC.

The chain carries TRBV28 and TRBJ1-2, with 9 bases aligning to TRBD1. V lost 5 bases to trimming and J lost 4 bases; unmatched junction nucleotides: 8. This CDR3 contains 15 residues. Germline V gene data show CDR1 as MDHEN and CDR2 as SYDVKM. In DNA form, the CDR3 reads TGTGCCAGCAGTGTACCGGACAGGGGCTTCTATGGCTACACCTTC. Translation gives CASSVPDRGFYGYTF.

This clone occurred once. The J gene is TRBJ2-1, the V gene TRBV5-4; 7 bases fit TRBD2. The CDR3 is 14 residues long. CDR1 SGHNT and CDR2 YYREEE come from the germline V gene (reference sequence). J gave up 9 bases and V 6 bases, and 12 bases lay outside the gene matches. The CDR3 is CASTAGARSGEQFF. The CDR3 nucleotides are TGTGCCAGCACGGCGGGAGCTCGGAGCGGTGAGCAGTTCTTC.

The V call is TRBV5-6, the J call TRBJ1-6, with 10 bases lining up with TRBD1. CDR3 size: 17 residues. CDR1 is SGHDT, CDR2 YYEEEE, per germline. After removal of 1 base from V and 5 bases from J, the junction contained 6 bases not matched to a gene. DNA for the CDR3: TGTGCCAGCAGCTTGAATTACGGGACAGGGGATAATTCACCCCTCCACTTT. This sequence encodes CASSLNYGTGDNSPLHF. The whole variable domain, filled in from reference TRBV5-6 and TRBJ1-6, reads DAGVTQSPTHLIKTRGQQVTLRCSPKSGHDTVSWYQQALGQGPQFIFQYYEEEERQRGNFPDRFSGHQFPNYSSELNVNALLLGDSALYLCASSLNYGTGDNSPLHFGNGTRLTVT.